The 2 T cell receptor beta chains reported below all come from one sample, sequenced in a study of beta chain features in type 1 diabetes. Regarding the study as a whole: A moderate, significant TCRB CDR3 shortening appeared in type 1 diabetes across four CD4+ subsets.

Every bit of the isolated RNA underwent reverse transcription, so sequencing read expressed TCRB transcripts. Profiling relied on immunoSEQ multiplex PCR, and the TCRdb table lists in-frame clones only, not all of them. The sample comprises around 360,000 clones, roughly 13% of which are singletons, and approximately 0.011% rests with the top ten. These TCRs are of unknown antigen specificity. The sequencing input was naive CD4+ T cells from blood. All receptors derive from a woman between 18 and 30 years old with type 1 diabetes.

CDR3 loop: CASSQRGGTDTQYF. CDR3 sequence (DNA): TGTGCCAGCAGCCAGCGCGGAGGCACAGATACGCAGTATTTT. This chain links TRBV7-7 with TRBJ2-3, with no clear D. The germline gives CDR1 SSHAT, CDR2 FNYEAQ (reference sequence). Trimming cost V 5 bases and J 1 base, with 10 bases left between them. This CDR3 comprises 14 residues.

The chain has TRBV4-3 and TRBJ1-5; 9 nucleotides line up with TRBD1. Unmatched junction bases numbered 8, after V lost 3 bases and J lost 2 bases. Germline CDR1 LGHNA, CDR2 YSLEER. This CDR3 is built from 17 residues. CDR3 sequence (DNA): TGCGCCAGCAGCCAGGGGGCGACAGGGGGAGGCAATCAGCCCCAGCATTTT. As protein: CASSQGATGGGNQPQHF.